What follows describes a single T cell receptor (beta chain). What it recognizes is unknown. This record comes from a study of T cell responses to AZD1222 COVID-19 vaccine. General study results and limits: Researchers took repertoire samples only after the peak T cell response had come.

The repertoire was sequenced with immunoSEQ multiplex PCR; TCRdb's copy has only in-frame clones and lacks some. The table has roughly 200,000 clones, around 90% seen once. This CDR3 is built from 14 residues. V was trimmed by 1 base and J by 5 bases, leaving 11 bases between them. Germline CDR1 reads SGHAT; CDR2 reads FQNNGV. The V and J genes are TRBV11-2 and TRBJ2-5; the D is unclear. This receptor was taken from an adult who received the MenACWY meningococcal vaccine as a control. Source: peripheral blood, taken 28 days after the second dose of the MenACWY control vaccine. The CDR3 loop reads CASSLVGGGETQYF. The CDR3 DNA sequence: TGTGCCAGCAGCTTAGTGGGCGGTGGGGAGACCCAGTACTTC.